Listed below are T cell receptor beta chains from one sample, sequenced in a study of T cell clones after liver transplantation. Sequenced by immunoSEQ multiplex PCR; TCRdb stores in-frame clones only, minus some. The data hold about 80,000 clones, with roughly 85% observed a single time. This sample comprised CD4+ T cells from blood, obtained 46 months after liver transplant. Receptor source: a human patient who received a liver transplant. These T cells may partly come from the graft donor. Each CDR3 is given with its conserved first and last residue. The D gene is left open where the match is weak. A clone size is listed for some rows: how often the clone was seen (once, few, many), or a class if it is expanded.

CDR3nt: TGTGCCAGCTCACTCAGGGGCCCTGTTACTGAAGCTTTCTTT; CDR3aa: CASSLRGPVTEAFF; d_gene: .; v_gene: TRBV18; abundance: .; j_gene: TRBJ1-1
CDR3nt: TGTGCCAGCAGGAGTTCTGGCACAGATACGCAGTATTTT; CDR3aa: CASRSSGTDTQYF; d_gene: .; v_gene: TRBV7-9; abundance: .; j_gene: TRBJ2-3
CDR3nt: TGTGCCAGCAGTTACCTTGGTACGGTACTAGCTTTCTTT; CDR3aa: CASSYLGTVLAFF; d_gene: .; v_gene: TRBV6-5; abundance: .; j_gene: TRBJ1-1
CDR3nt: TGTGCCAGCAGCATTGGACAGGGGCCCCCAGATACGCAGTATTTT; CDR3aa: CASSIGQGPPDTQYF; d_gene: TRBD1; v_gene: TRBV13; abundance: .; j_gene: TRBJ2-3
CDR3nt: TGTGCCAGCAGTTCCCAGGGACAGGGGAGCTACGAGCAGTACTTC; CDR3aa: CASSSQGQGSYEQYF; d_gene: TRBD1; v_gene: TRBV28; abundance: .; j_gene: TRBJ2-7
CDR3nt: TGCGCCAGCAGCTTGAAACAGGGGAACTATGGCTACACCTTC; CDR3aa: CASSLKQGNYGYTF; d_gene: TRBD1; v_gene: TRBV5-1; abundance: .; j_gene: TRBJ1-2
CDR3nt: TGTGCCAGCAGTGAAATCCTAGACAACTACGAGCAGTACTTC; CDR3aa: CASSEILDNYEQYF; d_gene: .; v_gene: TRBV2; abundance: .; j_gene: TRBJ2-7
CDR3nt: TGTGCCAGCAGACTGGGGTATACTGACTACGAGCAGTACTTC; CDR3aa: CASRLGYTDYEQYF; d_gene: .; v_gene: TRBV6-1; abundance: .; j_gene: TRBJ2-7
CDR3nt: TGCGCCAGCAGCCTTCGAACGGGGAGGGGAGATGAAAAACTGTTTTTT; CDR3aa: CASSLRTGRGDEKLFF; d_gene: .; v_gene: TRBV4-1; abundance: .; j_gene: TRBJ1-4
CDR3nt: TGTGCCAGCAGCGGCCGACAGGGGCAGACCTATGGCTACACCTTC; CDR3aa: CASSGRQGQTYGYTF; d_gene: TRBD1; v_gene: TRBV7-2; abundance: .; j_gene: TRBJ1-2
CDR3nt: TGTGCCAGCAGTTATAGGGGATCGGATGAAAAACTGTTTTTT; CDR3aa: CASSYRGSDEKLFF; d_gene: .; v_gene: TRBV6-5; abundance: .; j_gene: TRBJ1-4
CDR3nt: TGCGCCAGCAGCGTGCAGCAGAACACTGAAGCTTTCTTT; CDR3aa: CASSVQQNTEAFF; d_gene: .; v_gene: TRBV5-1; abundance: .; j_gene: TRBJ1-1
CDR3nt: TGTGCCAGCAGTGTGCAGGGGTCCTATGGCTACACCTTC; CDR3aa: CASSVQGSYGYTF; d_gene: .; v_gene: TRBV6-5; abundance: .; j_gene: TRBJ1-2
CDR3nt: TGTGCCAGCAGTTACCCAGGATCAGAGACCCAGTACTTC; CDR3aa: CASSYPGSETQYF; d_gene: .; v_gene: TRBV6-5; abundance: .; j_gene: TRBJ2-5
CDR3nt: TGCGCCAGCAGCTTGGCCCCAGGCGTGAACACCGGGGAGCTGTTTTTT; CDR3aa: CASSLAPGVNTGELFF; d_gene: .; v_gene: TRBV5-1; abundance: .; j_gene: TRBJ2-2
CDR3nt: TGCAGCGTTGGTGATGGGGGGCGCACGAACACTGAAGCTTTCTTT; CDR3aa: CSVGDGGRTNTEAFF; d_gene: .; v_gene: TRBV29-1; abundance: .; j_gene: TRBJ1-1
CDR3nt: TGTGCCAGCAGCACCCCCCGGGCCTACGCGAACACCGGGGAGCTGTTTTTT; CDR3aa: CASSTPRAYANTGELFF; d_gene: .; v_gene: TRBV7-9; abundance: .; j_gene: TRBJ2-2
CDR3nt: TGTGCCACAAGACAGGGGGCGGGACGCACTGAAGCTTTCTTT; CDR3aa: CATRQGAGRTEAFF; d_gene: TRBD1; v_gene: TRBV19; abundance: .; j_gene: TRBJ1-1
CDR3nt: TGTGCCAGCAGCTTAGTGGCAGGGAACACTGAAGCTTTCTTT; CDR3aa: CASSLVAGNTEAFF; d_gene: .; v_gene: TRBV7-8; abundance: once; j_gene: TRBJ1-1
CDR3nt: TGTGCCAGTAGTGACGGAGGGGGCAGGAGCAATCAGCCCCAGCATTTT; CDR3aa: CASSDGGGRSNQPQHF; d_gene: TRBD1; v_gene: TRBV19; abundance: .; j_gene: TRBJ1-5
CDR3nt: TGTGCCAGCTCATTAGGCTGGCGAGGGGGAAATCAGCCCCAGCATTTT; CDR3aa: CASSLGWRGGNQPQHF; d_gene: .; v_gene: TRBV18; abundance: once; j_gene: TRBJ1-5
CDR3nt: TGTGCCAGCAGTTACTCGCGGGACACCCCTTCGGTGCAGTACTTC; CDR3aa: CASSYSRDTPSVQYF; d_gene: .; v_gene: TRBV6-6; abundance: .; j_gene: TRBJ2-7
CDR3nt: TGTGCCAGCAGCTTGACTAGCCTGAAAGATAAAGAGACCCAGTACTTC; CDR3aa: CASSLTSLKDKETQYF; d_gene: .; v_gene: TRBV5-4; abundance: .; j_gene: TRBJ2-5
CDR3nt: TGTGCCAGCAGGGTAGCGGGAACTTCCTACAATGAGCAGTTCTTC; CDR3aa: CASRVAGTSYNEQFF; d_gene: TRBD2; v_gene: TRBV27; abundance: .; j_gene: TRBJ2-1
CDR3nt: TGTGCCAGCAGCTCAAACCCAAGCGCCCTGATATACAATGAGCAGTTCTTC; CDR3aa: CASSSNPSALIYNEQFF; d_gene: .; v_gene: TRBV7-8; abundance: .; j_gene: TRBJ2-1
CDR3nt: TGTGCCAGCAGCTTAGCGAGTCAGCAAGAGACCCAGTACTTC; CDR3aa: CASSLASQQETQYF; d_gene: .; v_gene: TRBV7-2; abundance: .; j_gene: TRBJ2-5
CDR3nt: TGCGCCAGCAGCTTAGGGACGGCCACCGGGGAGCTGTTTTTT; CDR3aa: CASSLGTATGELFF; d_gene: .; v_gene: TRBV5-1; abundance: .; j_gene: TRBJ2-2
CDR3nt: TGTGCCAGCAGCGAGGAGCAGCCCGGAGTCTACGAGCAGTACTTC; CDR3aa: CASSEEQPGVYEQYF; d_gene: .; v_gene: TRBV5-5; abundance: .; j_gene: TRBJ2-7
CDR3nt: TGTGCCAGCAGTGTTCCGACAGGGAAGAACACTGAAGCTTTCTTT; CDR3aa: CASSVPTGKNTEAFF; d_gene: TRBD1; v_gene: TRBV6-1; abundance: .; j_gene: TRBJ1-1
CDR3nt: TGTGCCAGCAGCGCCGACTTCGGCTCCTACAATGAGCAGTTCTTC; CDR3aa: CASSADFGSYNEQFF; d_gene: .; v_gene: TRBV7-2; abundance: .; j_gene: TRBJ2-1
CDR3nt: TGTGCCAGCTCACCACGGCGGATGGGCACAGATACGCAGTATTTT; CDR3aa: CASSPRRMGTDTQYF; d_gene: .; v_gene: TRBV18; abundance: .; j_gene: TRBJ2-3
CDR3nt: TGTGCCAGCAGCCGACGGGGACTAGCGGGAGGCTTTAGCACAGATACGCAGTATTTT; CDR3aa: CASSRRGLAGGFSTDTQYF; d_gene: TRBD2; v_gene: TRBV5-4; abundance: .; j_gene: TRBJ2-3